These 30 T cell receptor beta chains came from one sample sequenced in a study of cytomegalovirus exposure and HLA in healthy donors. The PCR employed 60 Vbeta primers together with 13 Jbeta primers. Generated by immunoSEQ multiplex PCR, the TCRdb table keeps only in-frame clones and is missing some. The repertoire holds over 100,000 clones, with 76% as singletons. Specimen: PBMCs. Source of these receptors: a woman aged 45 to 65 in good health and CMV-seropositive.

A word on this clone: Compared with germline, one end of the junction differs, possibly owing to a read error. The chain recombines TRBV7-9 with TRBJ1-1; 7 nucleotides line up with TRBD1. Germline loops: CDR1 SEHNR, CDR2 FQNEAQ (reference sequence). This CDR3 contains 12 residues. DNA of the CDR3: TGTTCCAGCAGCCCGGGACAGTTTGAAGCTTTCTTT. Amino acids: CSSSPGQFEAFF.

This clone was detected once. The chain's CDR3 is CASSEIEGAFGYTF. For the CDR3, the DNA is TGTGCCAGCAGTGAAATAGAGGGGGCCTTTGGCTACACCTTC. The chain carries TRBV6-1 and TRBJ1-2, with TRBD1 matching 7 bases. V dropped 2 bases and J dropped 7; count of bases not matched to a gene: 7. Germline values: CDR1 MNHNS, CDR2 SASEGT. This CDR3 is 14 amino acids long.

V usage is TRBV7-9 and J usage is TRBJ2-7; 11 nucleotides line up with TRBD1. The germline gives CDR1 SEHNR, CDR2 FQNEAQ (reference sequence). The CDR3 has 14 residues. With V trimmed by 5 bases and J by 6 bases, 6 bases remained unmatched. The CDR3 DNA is TGTGCCAGCAGCGGGACAGGGGGGGCATTCGAGCAGTACTTC. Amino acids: CASSGTGGAFEQYF.

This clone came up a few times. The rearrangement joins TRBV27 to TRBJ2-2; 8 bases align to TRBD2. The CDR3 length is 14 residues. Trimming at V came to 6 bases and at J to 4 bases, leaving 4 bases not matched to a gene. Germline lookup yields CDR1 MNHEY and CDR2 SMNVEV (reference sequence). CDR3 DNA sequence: TGTGCCAGCAGGATAGCGGGGTCCACCGGGGAGCTGTTTTTT. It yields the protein CASRIAGSTGELFF.

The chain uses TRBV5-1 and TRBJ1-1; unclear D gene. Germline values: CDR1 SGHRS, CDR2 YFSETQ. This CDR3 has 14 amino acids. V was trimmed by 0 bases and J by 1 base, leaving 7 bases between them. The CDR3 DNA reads TGCGCCAGCAGCTTGGGGCACACGAACACTGAAGCTTTCTTT. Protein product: CASSLGHTNTEAFF.

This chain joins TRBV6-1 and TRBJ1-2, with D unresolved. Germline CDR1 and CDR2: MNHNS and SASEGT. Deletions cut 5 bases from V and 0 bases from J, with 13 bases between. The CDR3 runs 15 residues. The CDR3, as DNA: TGTGCCAGCAGTAAAGGACTCTTAGCTAACTATGGCTACACCTTC. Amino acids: CASSKGLLANYGYTF.

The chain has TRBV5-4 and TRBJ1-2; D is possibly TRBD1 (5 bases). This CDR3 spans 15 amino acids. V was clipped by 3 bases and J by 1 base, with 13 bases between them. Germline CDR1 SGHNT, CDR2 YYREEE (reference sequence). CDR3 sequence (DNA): TGTGCCAGCAGCTCCAAAGGGGCCTTTAACTATGGCTACACCTTC. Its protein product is CASSSKGAFNYGYTF.

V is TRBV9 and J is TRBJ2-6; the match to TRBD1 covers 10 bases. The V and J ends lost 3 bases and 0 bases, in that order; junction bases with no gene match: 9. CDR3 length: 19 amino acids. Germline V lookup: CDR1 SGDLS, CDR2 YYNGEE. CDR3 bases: TGTGCCAGCAGCGCCCGCGCGGACAGGGGGACCTCTGGGGCCAACGTCCTGACTTTC. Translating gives CASSARADRGTSGANVLTF.

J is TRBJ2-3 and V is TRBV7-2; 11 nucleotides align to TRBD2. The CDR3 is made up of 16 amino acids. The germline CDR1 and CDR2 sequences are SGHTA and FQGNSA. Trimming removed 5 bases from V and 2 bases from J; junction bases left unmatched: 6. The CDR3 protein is CASSTWTSGFTDTQYF. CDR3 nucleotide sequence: TGTGCCAGCAGCACATGGACTAGCGGGTTCACAGATACGCAGTATTTT.

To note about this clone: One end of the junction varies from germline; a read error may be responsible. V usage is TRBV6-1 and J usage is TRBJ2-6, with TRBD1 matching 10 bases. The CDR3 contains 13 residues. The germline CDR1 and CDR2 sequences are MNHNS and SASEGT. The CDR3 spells CASSETGGNGLTF. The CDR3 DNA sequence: TGTGCCAGCAGTGAGACAGGGGGCAACGGCCTGACTTTC.

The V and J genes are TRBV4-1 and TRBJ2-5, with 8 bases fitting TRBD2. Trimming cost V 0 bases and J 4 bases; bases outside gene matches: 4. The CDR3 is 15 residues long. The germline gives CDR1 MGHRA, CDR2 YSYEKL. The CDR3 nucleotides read TGCGCCAGCAGCCAAGAGGAGAGCGGGGGAGAGACCCAGTACTTC. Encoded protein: CASSQEESGGETQYF.

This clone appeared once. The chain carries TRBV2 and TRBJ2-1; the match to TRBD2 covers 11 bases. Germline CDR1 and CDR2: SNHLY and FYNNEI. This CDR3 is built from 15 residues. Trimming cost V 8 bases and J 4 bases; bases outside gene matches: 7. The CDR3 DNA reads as TGTGCCAGCTCGCGGGGGACTAGCGGATACAATGAGCAGTTCTTC. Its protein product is CASSRGTSGYNEQFF.

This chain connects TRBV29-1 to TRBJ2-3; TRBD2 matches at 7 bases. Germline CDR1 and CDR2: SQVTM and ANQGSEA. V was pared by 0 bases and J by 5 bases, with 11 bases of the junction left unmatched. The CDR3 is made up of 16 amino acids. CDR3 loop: CSVEDWASGRKDTQYF. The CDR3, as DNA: TGCAGCGTTGAAGATTGGGCTAGCGGTCGTAAAGATACGCAGTATTTT.

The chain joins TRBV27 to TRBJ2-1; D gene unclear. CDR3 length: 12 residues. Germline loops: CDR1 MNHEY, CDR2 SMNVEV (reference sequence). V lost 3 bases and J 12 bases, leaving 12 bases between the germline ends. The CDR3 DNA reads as TGTGCCAGCAGTTTGGGCGTTGGTGGGCAGTTCTTC. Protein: CASSLGVGGQFF.

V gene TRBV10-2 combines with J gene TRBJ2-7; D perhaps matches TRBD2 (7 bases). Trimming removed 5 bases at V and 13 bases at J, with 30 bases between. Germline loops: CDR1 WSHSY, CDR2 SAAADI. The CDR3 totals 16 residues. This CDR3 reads CASSRSPMGGREKRYF. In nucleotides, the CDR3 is TGCGCCAGCAGTCGCTCCCCGATGGGGGGGCGCGAGAAGAGATACTTC.

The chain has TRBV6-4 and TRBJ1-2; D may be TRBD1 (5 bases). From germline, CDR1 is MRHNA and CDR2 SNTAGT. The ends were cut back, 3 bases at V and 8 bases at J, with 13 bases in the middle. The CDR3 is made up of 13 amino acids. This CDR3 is CASSEGPGKGYTF. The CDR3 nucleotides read TGTGCCAGCAGTGAGGGTCCAGGGAAAGGCTACACCTTC.

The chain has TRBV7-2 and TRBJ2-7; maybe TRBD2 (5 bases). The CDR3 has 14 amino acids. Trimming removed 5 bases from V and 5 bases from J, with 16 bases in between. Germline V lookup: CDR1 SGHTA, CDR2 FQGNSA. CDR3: CASSQDFGRDEQYF. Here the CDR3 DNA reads TGTGCCAGCAGCCAGGACTTTGGGCGGGACGAGCAGTACTTC.

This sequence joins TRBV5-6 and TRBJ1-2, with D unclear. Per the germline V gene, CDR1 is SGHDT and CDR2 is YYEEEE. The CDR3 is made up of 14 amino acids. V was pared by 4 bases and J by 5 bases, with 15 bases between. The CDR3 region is CASSPERPRYGYTF. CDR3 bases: TGTGCCAGCAGCCCAGAACGGCCTAGGTATGGCTACACCTTC.

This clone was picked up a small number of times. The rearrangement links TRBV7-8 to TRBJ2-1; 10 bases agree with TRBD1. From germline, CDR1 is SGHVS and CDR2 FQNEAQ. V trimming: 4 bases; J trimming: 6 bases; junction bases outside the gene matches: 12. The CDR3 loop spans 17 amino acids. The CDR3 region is CASSSLEDRGSRNEQFF. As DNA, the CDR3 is TGTGCCAGCAGCTCCCTCGAGGACAGGGGGTCACGCAATGAGCAGTTCTTC.

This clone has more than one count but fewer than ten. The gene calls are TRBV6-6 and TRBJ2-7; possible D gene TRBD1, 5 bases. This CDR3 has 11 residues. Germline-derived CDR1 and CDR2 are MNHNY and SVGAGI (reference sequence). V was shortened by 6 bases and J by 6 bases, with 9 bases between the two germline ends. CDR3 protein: CASSAGFEQYF. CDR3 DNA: TGTGCCAGCAGCGCAGGGTTCGAGCAGTACTTC.

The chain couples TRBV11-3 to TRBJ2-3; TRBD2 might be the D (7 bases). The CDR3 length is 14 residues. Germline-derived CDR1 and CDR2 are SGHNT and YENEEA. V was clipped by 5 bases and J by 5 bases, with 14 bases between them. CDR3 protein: CASSRGGGRDTQYF. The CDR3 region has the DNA TGTGCCAGCAGCCGAGGGGGGGGAAGAGATACGCAGTATTTT.

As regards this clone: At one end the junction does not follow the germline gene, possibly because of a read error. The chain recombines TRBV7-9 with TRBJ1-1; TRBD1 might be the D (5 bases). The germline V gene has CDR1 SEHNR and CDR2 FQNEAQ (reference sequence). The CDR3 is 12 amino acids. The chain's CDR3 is CSSSLGATEAFF. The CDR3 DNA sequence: TGTTCCAGCAGCTTAGGGGCCACTGAAGCTTTCTTT.

The CDR3 reads CASSSAGTGNKNIQYF. The CDR3, as DNA: TGTGCCAGTAGTTCAGCCGGGACAGGGAACAAAAACATTCAGTACTTC. The chain has TRBV19 and TRBJ2-4; 9 bases are a match to TRBD1. The V segment lost 5 bases and the J segment 3 bases; nucleotides outside the gene matches: 8. CDR3 length: 16 residues. Germline V gene sequence: CDR1 LNHDA, CDR2 SQIVND (reference sequence).

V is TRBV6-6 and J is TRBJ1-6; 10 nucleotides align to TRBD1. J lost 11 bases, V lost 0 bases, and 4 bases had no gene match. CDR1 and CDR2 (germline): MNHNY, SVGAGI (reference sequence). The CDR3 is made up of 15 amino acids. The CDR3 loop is CASSYSGTGETPLHF. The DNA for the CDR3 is TGTGCCAGCAGTTACTCTGGGACAGGGGAAACACCCCTCCACTTT.

This chain's CDR3 is CASSPRQGKGNEQYF. As DNA, the CDR3 is TGCGCCAGCAGCCCCCGACAGGGCAAGGGGAACGAGCAGTACTTC. The chain is built from TRBV4-1 and TRBJ2-7, with TRBD1 matching over 7 bases. CDR3 length equals 15 residues. Germline CDR1 MGHRA, CDR2 YSYEKL. V lost 4 bases, J lost 5 bases, and 11 bases stayed unmatched.

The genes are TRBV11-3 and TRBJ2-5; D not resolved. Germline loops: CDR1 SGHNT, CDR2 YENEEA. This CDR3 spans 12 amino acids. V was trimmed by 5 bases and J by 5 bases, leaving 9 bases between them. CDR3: CASSKAGETQYF. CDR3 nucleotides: TGTGCCAGCAGCAAAGCCGGGGAGACCCAGTACTTC. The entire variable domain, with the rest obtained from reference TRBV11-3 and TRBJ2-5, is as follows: EAGVVQSPRYKIIEKKQPVAFWCNPISGHNTLYWYLQNLGQGPELLIRYENEEAVDDSQLPKDRFSAERLKGVDSTLKIQPAELGDSAVYLCASSKAGETQYFGPGTRLLVL.

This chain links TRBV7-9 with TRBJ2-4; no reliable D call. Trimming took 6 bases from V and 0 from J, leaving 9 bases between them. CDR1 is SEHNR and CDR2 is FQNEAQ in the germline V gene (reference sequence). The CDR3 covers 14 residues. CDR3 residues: CASRGVSAKNIQYF. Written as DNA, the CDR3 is TGTGCCAGCAGGGGCGTGTCAGCCAAAAACATTCAGTACTTC.

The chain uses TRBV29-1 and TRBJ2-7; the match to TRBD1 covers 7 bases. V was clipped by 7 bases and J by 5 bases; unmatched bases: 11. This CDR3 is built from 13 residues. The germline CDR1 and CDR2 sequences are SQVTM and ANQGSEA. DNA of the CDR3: TGCAGCGCCAAAAAACCCGGGACAGACGAGCAGTACTTC. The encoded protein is CSAKKPGTDEQYF.

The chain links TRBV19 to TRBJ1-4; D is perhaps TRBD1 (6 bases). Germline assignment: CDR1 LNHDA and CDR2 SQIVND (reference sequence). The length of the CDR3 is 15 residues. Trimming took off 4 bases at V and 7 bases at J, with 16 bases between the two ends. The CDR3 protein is CASSTGQKGGEKLFF. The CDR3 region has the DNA TGTGCCAGTAGTACCGGACAGAAGGGTGGTGAAAAACTGTTTTTT.

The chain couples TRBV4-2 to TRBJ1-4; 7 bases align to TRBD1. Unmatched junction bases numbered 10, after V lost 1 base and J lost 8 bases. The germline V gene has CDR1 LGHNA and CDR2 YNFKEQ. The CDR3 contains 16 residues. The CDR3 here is CASSQGQGRGQEKLFF. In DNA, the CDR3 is TGTGCCAGCAGCCAAGGACAGGGCAGGGGCCAGGAAAAACTGTTTTTT.